This entry describes one T cell receptor (beta chain). Its target is not known. Profiling relied on immunoSEQ multiplex PCR, and the TCRdb table lists in-frame clones only, not all of them. The profile covers around 140,000 clones, with around 90% appearing a single time and approximately 8.7% taken by the ten largest. This sample was taken from a study of cytomegalovirus exposure and HLA in healthy donors. Points from the study as a whole: According to the study, around 150 TCR beta chains were cytomegalovirus-associated.

This CDR3 is 14 amino acids long. Trimming took 3 bases from V and 3 from J; bases not matched to a gene: 2. Per the germline V gene, CDR1 is PRHDT and CDR2 is FYEKMQ (reference sequence). The sequence came from a man younger than 35 in good health and CMV-seropositive. The sample taken for sequencing was PBMCs. The V gene is TRBV13, the J gene TRBJ2-7, with 10 bases identical to TRBD1. The CDR3 nucleotides read TGTGCCAGCAGCTTGACAGGGGGCGGCTACGAGCAGTACTTC. This codes for CASSLTGGGYEQYF.